Each of the 7 T cell receptor beta chains below was sequenced from the same sample in a study of blood T cell repertoires in COVID-19. Method: immunoSEQ multiplex PCR; TCRdb's copy keeps in-frame clones and lacks some. The profile shows hundreds of thousands of clones, more than 85% of them singletons. Specimen: peripheral blood. These receptors were collected from a woman aged 25 to 39 with acute or convalescent COVID-19.

The J gene is TRBJ2-5, the V gene TRBV5-1; D perhaps matches TRBD2 (5 bases). The CDR3 extends over 13 amino acids. CDR1 is SGHRS, CDR2 YFSETQ, per germline. V lost 0 bases and J lost 3, with 6 bases in between. The CDR3 region is CASSLAGKETQYF. CDR3 coding DNA: TGCGCCAGCAGCTTGGCGGGGAAAGAGACCCAGTACTTC.

Remarks on this clone: An end of the junction differs from the germline gene, which may be a read error. CDR3 loop: CASSLAGGQGGFF. For the CDR3, the DNA is TGTGCCAGCAGCTTGGCCGGGGGACAGGGTGGGTTTTTC. The V gene is TRBV5-6, the J gene TRBJ2-7, with 9 bases that match TRBD1. The CDR3 contains 13 residues. CDR1 is SGHDT, CDR2 YYEEEE, per germline.

The chain has TRBV5-1 and TRBJ2-3; 13 bases match TRBD2. CDR3 length: 18 residues. V lost 3 bases to trimming and J lost 2 bases; unmatched junction nucleotides: 9. Germline lookup yields CDR1 SGHRS and CDR2 YFSETQ. The CDR3 coding sequence is TGCGCCAGCAGCTCGGGACCACTAGCGGGGGGGCCCACAGATACGCAGTATTTT. The encoded protein is CASSSGPLAGGPTDTQYF.

This chain uses TRBV6-6 with TRBJ2-7, with 8 nucleotides matching TRBD1. Germline V lookup: CDR1 MNHNY, CDR2 SVGAGI (reference sequence). The CDR3 covers 13 residues. V shed 11 bases and J 2 bases; nucleotides not matched to a gene: 8. CDR3 nucleotide sequence: TGTGCCGGGAGACAGGGGAAGACCTACGAGCAGTACTTC. Protein sequence: CAGRQGKTYEQYF.

The chain uses TRBV9 and TRBJ2-3; possibly TRBD2 for D (6 bases). V dropped 5 bases and J dropped 6 bases, with 19 bases sitting between them. The germline V gene has CDR1 SGDLS and CDR2 YYNGEE. The CDR3 loop spans 15 amino acids. The CDR3 spells CASRGLRFPGDTQYF. CDR3 coding DNA: TGTGCCAGCAGGGGACTCCGGTTCCCCGGGGATACGCAGTATTTT.

This clone was counted between two and nine times. CDR3 DNA sequence: TGTGCCAGCAGAGCAGGGGTGACTGAAGCTTTCTTT. Protein product: CASRAGVTEAFF. The rearrangement joins TRBV12-3 or TRBV12-4 to TRBJ1-1; maybe TRBD1 (6 bases). The CDR3 consists of 12 residues. Trimming stripped 6 bases from V and 5 bases from J, with 10 bases between.

In its sample, this clone was seen a few times. The chain has TRBV24-1 and TRBJ2-3, with TRBD2 identical over 7 bases. CDR3 length: 16 amino acids. Germline lookup yields CDR1 KGHDR and CDR2 SFDVKD. V shed 0 bases and J 2 bases; nucleotides not matched to a gene: 4. CDR3 in DNA: TGTGCCACCAGTGATTTGGGCGGGGGAATCACAGATACGCAGTATTTT. Protein product: CATSDLGGGITDTQYF.